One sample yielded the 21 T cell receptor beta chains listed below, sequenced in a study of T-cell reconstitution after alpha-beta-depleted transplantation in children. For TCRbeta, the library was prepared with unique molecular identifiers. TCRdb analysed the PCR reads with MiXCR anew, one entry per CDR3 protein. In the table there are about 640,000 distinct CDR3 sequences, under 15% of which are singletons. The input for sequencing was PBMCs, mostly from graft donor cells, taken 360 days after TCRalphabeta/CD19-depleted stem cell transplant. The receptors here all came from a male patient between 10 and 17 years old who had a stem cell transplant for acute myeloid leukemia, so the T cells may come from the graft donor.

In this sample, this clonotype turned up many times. The CDR3, as DNA: TGTGCCAGCATCAGAGACCGGCGGTCCGCGGGGTATGGCTACACCTTC. Encoded protein: CASIRDRRSAGYGYTF. The rearrangement links TRBV5-6 to TRBJ1-2; D uncertain. CDR3 length: 16 residues. Germline values: CDR1 SGHDT, CDR2 YYEEEE. V was pared by 6 bases and J by 5 bases, with 23 bases between.

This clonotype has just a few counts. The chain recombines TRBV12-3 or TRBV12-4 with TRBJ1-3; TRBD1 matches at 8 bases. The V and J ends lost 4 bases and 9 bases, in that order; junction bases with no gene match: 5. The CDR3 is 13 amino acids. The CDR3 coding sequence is TGTGCCAGCAGTTGGCAGGGGGCTGTCACCATATATTTT. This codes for CASSWQGAVTIYF.

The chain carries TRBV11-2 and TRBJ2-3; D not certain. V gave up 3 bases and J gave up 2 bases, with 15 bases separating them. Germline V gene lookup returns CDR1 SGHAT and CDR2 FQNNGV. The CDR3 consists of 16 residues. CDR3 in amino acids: CASSFLRAPLTDTQYF. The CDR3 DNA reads TGTGCCAGCAGCTTCCTCCGGGCCCCCCTCACAGATACGCAGTATTTT.

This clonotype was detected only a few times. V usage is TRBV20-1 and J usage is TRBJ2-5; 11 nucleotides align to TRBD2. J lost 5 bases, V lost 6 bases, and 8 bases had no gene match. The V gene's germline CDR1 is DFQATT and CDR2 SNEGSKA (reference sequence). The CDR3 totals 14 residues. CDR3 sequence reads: CSAPGTSGLETQYF. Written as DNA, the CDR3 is TGCAGTGCACCCGGGACTAGCGGTTTGGAGACCCAGTACTTC.

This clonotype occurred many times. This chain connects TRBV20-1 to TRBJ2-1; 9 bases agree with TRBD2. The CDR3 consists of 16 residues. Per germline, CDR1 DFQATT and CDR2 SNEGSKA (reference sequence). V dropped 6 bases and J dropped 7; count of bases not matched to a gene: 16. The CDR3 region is CSALSSASGMRNEQFF. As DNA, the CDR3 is TGCAGTGCCCTCTCATCGGCTAGCGGGATGAGGAATGAGCAGTTCTTC.

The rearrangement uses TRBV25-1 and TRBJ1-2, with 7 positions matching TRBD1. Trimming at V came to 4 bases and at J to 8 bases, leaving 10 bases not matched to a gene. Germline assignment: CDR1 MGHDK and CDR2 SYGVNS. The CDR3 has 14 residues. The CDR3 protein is CASSALRQGEGYTF. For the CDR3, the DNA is TGTGCCAGCAGTGCCTTAAGACAGGGAGAGGGCTACACCTTC.

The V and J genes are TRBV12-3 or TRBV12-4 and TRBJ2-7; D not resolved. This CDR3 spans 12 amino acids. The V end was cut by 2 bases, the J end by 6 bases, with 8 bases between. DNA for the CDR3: TGTGCCAGCAGTTTACCGTCTGCCGAGCAGTACTTC. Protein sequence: CASSLPSAEQYF.

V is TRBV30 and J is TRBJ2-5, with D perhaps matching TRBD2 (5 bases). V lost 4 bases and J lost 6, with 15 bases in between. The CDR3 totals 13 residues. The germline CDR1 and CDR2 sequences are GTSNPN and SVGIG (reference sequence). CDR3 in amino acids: CAWKLDGPKTQYF. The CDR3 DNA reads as TGTGCCTGGAAACTAGATGGTCCCAAGACCCAGTACTTC.

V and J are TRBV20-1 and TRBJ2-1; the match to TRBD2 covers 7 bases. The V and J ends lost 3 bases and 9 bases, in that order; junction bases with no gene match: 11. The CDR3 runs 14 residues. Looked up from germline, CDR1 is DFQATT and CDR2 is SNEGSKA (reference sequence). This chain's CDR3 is CSASSGTTFGEQFF. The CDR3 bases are TGCAGTGCTAGCTCCGGGACTACTTTCGGTGAGCAGTTCTTC.

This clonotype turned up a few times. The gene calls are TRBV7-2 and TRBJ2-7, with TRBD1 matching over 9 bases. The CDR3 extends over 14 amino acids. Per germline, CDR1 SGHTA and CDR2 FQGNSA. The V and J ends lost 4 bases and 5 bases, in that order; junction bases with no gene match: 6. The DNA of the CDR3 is TGTGCCAGCAGCTCTGGGGGACAGGGAAACGAGCAGTACTTC. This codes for CASSSGGQGNEQYF.

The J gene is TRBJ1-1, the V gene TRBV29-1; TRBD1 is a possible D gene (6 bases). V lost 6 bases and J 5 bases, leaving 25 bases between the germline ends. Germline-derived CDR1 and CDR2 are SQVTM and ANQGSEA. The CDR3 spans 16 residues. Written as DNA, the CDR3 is TGCAGCGTCGCCCGGACAGTAGGAGATCCTACAACTGAAGCTTTCTTT. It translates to CSVARTVGDPTTEAFF.

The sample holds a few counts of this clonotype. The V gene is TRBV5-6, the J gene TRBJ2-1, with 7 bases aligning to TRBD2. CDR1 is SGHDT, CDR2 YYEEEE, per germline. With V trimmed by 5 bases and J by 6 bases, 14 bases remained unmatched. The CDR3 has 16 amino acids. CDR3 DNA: TGTGCCAGCAGTTCTGATCTCCTAGCGGTTTTCAATGAGCAGTTCTTC. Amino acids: CASSSDLLAVFNEQFF.

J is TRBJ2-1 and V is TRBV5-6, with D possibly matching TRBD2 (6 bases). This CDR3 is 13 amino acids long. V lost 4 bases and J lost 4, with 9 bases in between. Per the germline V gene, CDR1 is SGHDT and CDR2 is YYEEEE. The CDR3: CASSRDWYNEQFF. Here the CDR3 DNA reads TGTGCCAGCAGCAGGGACTGGTACAATGAGCAGTTCTTC.

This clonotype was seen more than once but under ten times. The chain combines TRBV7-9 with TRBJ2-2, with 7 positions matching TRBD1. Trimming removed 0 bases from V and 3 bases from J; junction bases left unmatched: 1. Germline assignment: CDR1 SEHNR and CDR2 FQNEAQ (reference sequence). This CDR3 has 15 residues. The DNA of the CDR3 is TGTGCCAGCAGCTTAGCGACAGGGTACACCGGGGAGCTGTTTTTT. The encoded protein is CASSLATGYTGELFF. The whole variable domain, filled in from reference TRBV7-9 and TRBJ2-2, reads DTGVSQNPRHKITKRGQNVTFRCDPISEHNRLYWYRQTLGQGPEFLTYFQNEAQLEKSRLLSDRFSAERPKGSFSTLEIQRTEQGDSAMYLCASSLATGYTGELFFGEGSRLTVL.

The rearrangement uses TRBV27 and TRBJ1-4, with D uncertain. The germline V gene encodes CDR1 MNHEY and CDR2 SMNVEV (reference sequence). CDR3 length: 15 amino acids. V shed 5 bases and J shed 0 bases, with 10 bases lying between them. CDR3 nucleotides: TGTGCCAGCAGTAGGAAGATTGCAACTAATGAAAAACTGTTTTTT. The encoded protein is CASSRKIATNEKLFF.

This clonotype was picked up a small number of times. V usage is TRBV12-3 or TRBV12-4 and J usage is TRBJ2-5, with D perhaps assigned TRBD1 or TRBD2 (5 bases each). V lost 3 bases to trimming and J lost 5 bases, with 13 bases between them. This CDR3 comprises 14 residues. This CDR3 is CASSFRVSGETQYF. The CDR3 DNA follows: TGTGCCAGCAGTTTCAGGGTGTCGGGGGAGACCCAGTACTTC.

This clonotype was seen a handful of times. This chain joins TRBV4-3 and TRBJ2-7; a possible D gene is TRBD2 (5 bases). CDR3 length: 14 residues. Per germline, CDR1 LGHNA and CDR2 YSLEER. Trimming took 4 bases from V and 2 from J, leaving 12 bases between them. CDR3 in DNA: TGCGCCAGCAGCCCTACACTAGGAACCTACGAGCAGTACTTC. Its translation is CASSPTLGTYEQYF.

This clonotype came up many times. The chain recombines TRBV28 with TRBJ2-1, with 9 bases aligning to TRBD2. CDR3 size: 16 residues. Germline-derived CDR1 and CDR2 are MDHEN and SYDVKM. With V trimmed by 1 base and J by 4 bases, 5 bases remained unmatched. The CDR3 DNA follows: TGTGCCAGCAGTTTATCGGCGGGAGGGCTTTACAATGAGCAGTTCTTC. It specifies CASSLSAGGLYNEQFF.

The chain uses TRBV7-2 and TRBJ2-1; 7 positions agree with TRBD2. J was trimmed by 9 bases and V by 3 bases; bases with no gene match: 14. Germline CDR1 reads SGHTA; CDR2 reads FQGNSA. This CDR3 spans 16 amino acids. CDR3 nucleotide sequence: TGTGCCAGCAGCTTTATGGCGGGAGTCTCCGAAGGTGAGCAGTTCTTC. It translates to CASSFMAGVSEGEQFF.

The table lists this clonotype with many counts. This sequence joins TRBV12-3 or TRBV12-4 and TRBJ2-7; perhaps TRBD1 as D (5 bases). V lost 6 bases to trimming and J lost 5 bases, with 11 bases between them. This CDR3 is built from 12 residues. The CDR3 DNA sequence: TGTGCCAGCAGCCCAGGGTTCCACGAGCAGTACTTC. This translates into CASSPGFHEQYF.

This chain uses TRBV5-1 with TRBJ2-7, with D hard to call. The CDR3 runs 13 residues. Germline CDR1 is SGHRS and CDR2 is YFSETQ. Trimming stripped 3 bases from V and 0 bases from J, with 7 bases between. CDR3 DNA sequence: TGCGCCAGCAGCTGGATTAGCTCCTACGAGCAGTACTTC. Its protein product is CASSWISSYEQYF.